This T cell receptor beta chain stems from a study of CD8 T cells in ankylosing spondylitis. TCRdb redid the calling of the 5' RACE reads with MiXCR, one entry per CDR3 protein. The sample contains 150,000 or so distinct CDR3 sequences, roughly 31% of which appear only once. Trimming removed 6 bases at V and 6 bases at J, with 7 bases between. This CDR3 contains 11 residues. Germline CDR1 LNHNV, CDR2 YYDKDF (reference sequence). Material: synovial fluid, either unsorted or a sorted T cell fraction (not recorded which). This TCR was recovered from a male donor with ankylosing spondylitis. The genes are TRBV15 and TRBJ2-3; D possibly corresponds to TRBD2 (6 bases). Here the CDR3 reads CATRSGDTQYF. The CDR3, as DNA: TGTGCCACCAGAAGCGGGGATACGCAGTATTTT.